These 8 T cell receptor beta chains originate from one sample sequenced in a study of CD8 T cells in Susac syndrome. It was with random hexamers that roughly 0.5 to 1 ug RNA was reverse transcribed. TCRdb fed the immunoSEQ multiplex PCR reads into MiXCR, producing one record per CDR3 protein. Of roughly 120,000 distinct CDR3 sequences in the sample, roughly 92% were seen once. The sequenced sample was CD4+ T cells from PBMCs. These receptors were obtained from a human donor in good health.

The chain has TRBV30 and TRBJ2-3; perhaps TRBD1 as D (6 bases). Germline V lookup: CDR1 GTSNPN, CDR2 SVGIG (reference sequence). V lost 7 bases to trimming and J lost 0 bases, with 17 bases between them. The CDR3 is 15 amino acids. For the CDR3, the DNA is TGTGCCTCGCCGACCGGGACACTTAGCACAGATACGCAGTATTTT. Its translation is CASPTGTLSTDTQYF. Full variable domain (rest looked up from reference TRBV30 and TRBJ2-3): SQTIHQWPATLVQPVGSPLSLECTVEGTSNPNLYWYRQAAGRGLQLLFYSVGIGQISSEVPQNLSASRPQDRQFILSSKKLLLSDSGFYLCASPTGTLSTDTQYFGPGTRLTVL.

This clonotype was seen only a few times. The V call is TRBV7-2, the J call TRBJ2-7; 9 positions agree with TRBD2. This CDR3 has 16 amino acids. Germline V lookup: CDR1 SGHTA, CDR2 FQGNSA. V shed 5 bases, J shed 3 bases, and the junction held 11 bases outside the gene matches. The CDR3 loop is CASSILSGSLLYEQYF. CDR3 DNA: TGTGCCAGCAGCATACTTAGCGGGAGTTTGCTCTACGAGCAGTACTTC.

The chain joins TRBV6-5 to TRBJ2-5; 9 bases map to TRBD2. CDR1 is MNHEY, CDR2 SVGAGI, per germline. The CDR3 consists of 21 residues. With 2 bases clipped from V and 5 bases from J, the junction kept 24 bases outside the gene matches. The CDR3 nucleotides are TGTGCCAGCAGTTACCGTCCCCCGGGAGGGGGTAGCGGGAGTAGGGTCGAGACCCAGTACTTC. It is translated as CASSYRPPGGGSGSRVETQYF.

The chain has TRBV6-1 and TRBJ2-5; 10 nucleotides align to TRBD1. CDR1 MNHNS and CDR2 SASEGT come from the germline V gene. This CDR3 is built from 16 residues. V trimming: 4 bases; J trimming: 5 bases; junction bases outside the gene matches: 10. The CDR3 nucleotides read TGTGCCAGCAGTGGACAGGGGGCAGGATTCTGGGAGACCCAGTACTTC. Translating it yields CASSGQGAGFWETQYF.

This chain connects TRBV29-1 to TRBJ2-5, with D tentatively TRBD1 (7 bases). Trimming removed 6 bases at V and 3 bases at J, with 14 bases between. Germline V gene sequence: CDR1 SQVTM, CDR2 ANQGSEA. CDR3 length equals 13 residues. In DNA form, the CDR3 reads TGCAGCGTGGAGGGGACAGTAAAAGAGACCCAGTACTTC. Translated, it gives CSVEGTVKETQYF. Full variable domain (missing parts from reference TRBV29-1 and TRBJ2-5): SAVISQKPSRDICQRGTSLTIQCQVDSQVTMMFWYRQQPGQSLTLIATANQGSEATYESGFVIDKFPISRPNLTFSTLTVSNMSPEDSSIYLCSVEGTVKETQYFGPGTRLLVL.

CDR3 sequence: CASSLTERGMNKPYSTDTQYF. CDR3 nucleotide sequence: TGTGCCAGCAGCTTAACCGAGCGGGGGATGAATAAACCCTATAGCACAGATACGCAGTATTTT. This chain links TRBV11-2 with TRBJ2-3; 8 nucleotides match TRBD2. This CDR3 spans 21 amino acids. Germline CDR1 SGHAT, CDR2 FQNNGV. After removal of 2 bases from V and 0 bases from J, the junction contained 19 bases not matched to a gene.

J is TRBJ2-7 and V is TRBV4-2; D is uncertain. The CDR3 loop spans 15 amino acids. Trimming stripped 1 base from V and 2 bases from J, with 12 bases between. Germline lookup yields CDR1 LGHNA and CDR2 YNFKEQ. The CDR3 loop is CASSQGPATPYEQYF. The CDR3 DNA reads as TGTGCCAGCAGCCAAGGTCCGGCTACCCCCTACGAGCAGTACTTC.

The chain joins TRBV5-4 to TRBJ2-1; 8 nucleotides align to TRBD2. Germline CDR1 reads SGHNT; CDR2 reads YYREEE (reference sequence). The CDR3 contains 15 residues. Germline trimming cut 1 base from V and 9 bases from J; bases unmatched to any gene: 9. CDR3 loop: CASSLTGLVPTEQFF. DNA of the CDR3: TGTGCCAGCAGCTTGACGGGACTAGTTCCAACTGAGCAGTTCTTC.